The 5 T cell receptor beta chains below come from one sample, sequenced in a study of T cells in Graves' hyperthyroidism and ophthalmopathy. Amplification of TCR beta CDR3 regions was performed using RNA transcripts as template. Primed by the HTBI set, a first-round RT-PCR was run on the TCR CDR3. MiXCR was run by TCRdb on the multiplex PCR reads, yielding one entry per CDR3 protein. The table has about 610,000 distinct CDR3 sequences, approximately 15% seen once; the top ten hold roughly 3%. Source material: blood. Every receptor here comes from a woman aged 40 to 55 with Graves' ophthalmopathy.

This clonotype was observed many times. The chain is built from TRBV7-6 and TRBJ2-3, with D possibly being TRBD1 or TRBD2 (7 bases each). Deletions cut 1 base from V and 4 bases from J, with 12 bases between. CDR1 and CDR2 (germline): SGHVS, FNYEAQ. CDR3 size: 15 residues. The CDR3 is CASSLGEGAADTQYF. In nucleotides, the CDR3 is TGTGCCAGCAGCTTAGGGGAGGGGGCGGCAGATACGCAGTATTTT.

The CDR3 sequence is CASSLVAAITGELFF. The CDR3 DNA reads as TGTGCCAGCAGCTTGGTGGCAGCTATCACCGGGGAGCTGTTTTTT. The chain couples TRBV5-8 to TRBJ2-2, with no clear D. The CDR3 runs to 15 residues. Germline CDR1 reads SGHTS; CDR2 reads YDEGEE. Deletions cut 0 bases from V and 4 bases from J, with 10 bases between.

The V and J genes are TRBV12-3 or TRBV12-4 and TRBJ1-3; possibly TRBD1 for D (6 bases). There are 15 residues in the CDR3. The V end was cut by 8 bases, the J end by 2 bases, with 16 bases between. CDR3 region: CASGGTGFTGNTIYF. The CDR3, as DNA: TGTGCCAGCGGGGGTACAGGGTTTACTGGAAACACCATATATTTT.

This sequence joins TRBV20-1 and TRBJ2-1; 7 bases agree with TRBD2. Germline values: CDR1 DFQATT, CDR2 SNEGSKA (reference sequence). V shed 3 bases, J shed 4 bases, and the junction held 6 bases outside the gene matches. The CDR3 totals 14 residues. The CDR3 DNA follows: TGCAGTGCTAGCCCGGGGGGACTTTACAATGAGCAGTTCTTC. It translates to CSASPGGLYNEQFF.

This clonotype was detected ten times or more. CDR3 in DNA: TGTGCCAGCAGTTTATATGGGGGCACAGATACGCAGTATTTT. This gives the protein CASSLYGGTDTQYF. The gene calls are TRBV12-3 or TRBV12-4 and TRBJ2-3; D unclear. V was trimmed by 2 bases and J by 1 base, leaving 7 bases between them. This CDR3 is built from 14 residues.